This T cell receptor (beta chain) was captured by sequencing in a study of lymphopenia after photon versus proton radiotherapy. Notes on the study in general: Survival link was tested only in deceased patients; proton benefit remains a possibility. A bigger post-nadir fall in TCR diversity correlated inversely with survival time in deceased patients. Post-nadir diversity loss with photons came from oligoclonal expansion, particularly CD8+ Temra cells. Photon-treated patients lost naive T cells and TCR diversity; proton-treated stayed stable.

As concerns this clone: Antigen specificity is unknown.

This CDR3 comprises 11 residues. Trimming left V 6 bases short and J 11 bases short, with 12 bases between. CDR1 and CDR2 from the germline V gene are SGHTA and FQGNSA. TCRdb keeps only in-frame clones here, not all; method: immunoSEQ multiplex PCR. This sample carries 40,000 or so clones, around 86% of them seen once, and the ten largest clones take around 2.2%. This sample comprised peripheral blood, obtained from a patient treated with photon-based radiotherapy. The clonotype comes from a man in his forties or fifties with gastric cancer. The chain uses TRBV7-2 and TRBJ2-3; unclear D gene. The CDR3 region has the DNA TGTGCCAGCAGGATTAGCAACGAGCAGTATTTT. This gives the protein CASRISNEQYF.